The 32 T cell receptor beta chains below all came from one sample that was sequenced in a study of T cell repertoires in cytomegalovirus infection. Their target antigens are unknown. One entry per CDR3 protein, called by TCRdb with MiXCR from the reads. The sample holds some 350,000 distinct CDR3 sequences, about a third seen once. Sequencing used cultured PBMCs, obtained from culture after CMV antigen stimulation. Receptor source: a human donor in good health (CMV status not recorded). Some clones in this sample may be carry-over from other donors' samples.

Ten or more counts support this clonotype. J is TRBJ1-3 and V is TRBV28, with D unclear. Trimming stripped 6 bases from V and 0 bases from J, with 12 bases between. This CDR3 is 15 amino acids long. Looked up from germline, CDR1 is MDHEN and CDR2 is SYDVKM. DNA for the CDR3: TGTGCCAGCAGCCCTATAACACACTCTGGAAACACCATATATTTT. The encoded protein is CASSPITHSGNTIYF.

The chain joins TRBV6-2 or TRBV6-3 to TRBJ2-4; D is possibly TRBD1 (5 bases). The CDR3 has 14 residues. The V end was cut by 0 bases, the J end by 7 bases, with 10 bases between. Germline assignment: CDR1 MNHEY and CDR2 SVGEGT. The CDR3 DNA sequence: TGTGCCAGCAGTTACTCGGCAGGGTTTAACATTCAGTACTTC. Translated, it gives CASSYSAGFNIQYF.

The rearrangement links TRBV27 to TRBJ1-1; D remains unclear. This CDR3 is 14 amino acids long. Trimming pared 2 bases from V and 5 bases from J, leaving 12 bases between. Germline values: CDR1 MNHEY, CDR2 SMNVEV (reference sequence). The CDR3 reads CASSLHLGETEAFF. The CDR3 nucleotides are TGTGCCAGCAGTTTACACCTAGGAGAGACTGAAGCTTTCTTT.

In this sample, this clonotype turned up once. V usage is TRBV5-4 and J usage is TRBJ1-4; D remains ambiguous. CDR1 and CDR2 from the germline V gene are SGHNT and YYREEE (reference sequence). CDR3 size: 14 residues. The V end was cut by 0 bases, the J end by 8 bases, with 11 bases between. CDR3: CASSLASGSEKLFF. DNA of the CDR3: TGTGCCAGCAGCTTGGCCAGTGGCAGCGAAAAACTGTTTTTT.

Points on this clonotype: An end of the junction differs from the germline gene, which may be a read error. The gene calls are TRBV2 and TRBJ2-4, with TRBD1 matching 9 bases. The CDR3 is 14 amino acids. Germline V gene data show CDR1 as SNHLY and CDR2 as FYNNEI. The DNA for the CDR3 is TGTGTCAGCAGGAAGGGACAGGGTGATATGGGGAACTACTTC. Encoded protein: CVSRKGQGDMGNYF.

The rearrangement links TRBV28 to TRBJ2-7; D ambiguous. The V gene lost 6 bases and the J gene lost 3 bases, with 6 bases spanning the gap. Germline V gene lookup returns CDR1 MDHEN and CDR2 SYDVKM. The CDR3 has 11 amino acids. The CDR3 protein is CASSDGYEQYF. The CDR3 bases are TGTGCCAGCAGCGACGGCTACGAGCAGTACTTC. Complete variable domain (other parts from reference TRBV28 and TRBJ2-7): DVKVTQSSRYLVKRTGEKVFLECVQDMDHENMFWYRQDPGLGLRLIYFSYDVKMKEKGDIPEGYSVSREKKERFSLILESASTNQTSMYLCASSDGYEQYFGPGTRLTVT.

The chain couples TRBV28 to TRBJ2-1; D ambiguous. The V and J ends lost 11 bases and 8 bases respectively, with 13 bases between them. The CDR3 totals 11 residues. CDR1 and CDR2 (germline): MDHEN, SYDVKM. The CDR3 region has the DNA TGTGCCGCCGGTCCTTGGCATGAGCAGTTCTTC. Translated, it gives CAAGPWHEQFF.

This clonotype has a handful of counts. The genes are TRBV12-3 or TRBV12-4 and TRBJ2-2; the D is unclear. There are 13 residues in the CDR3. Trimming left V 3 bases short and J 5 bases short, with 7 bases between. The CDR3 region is CASSFAPTGELFF. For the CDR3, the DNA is TGTGCCAGCAGTTTTGCGCCAACCGGGGAGCTGTTTTTT.

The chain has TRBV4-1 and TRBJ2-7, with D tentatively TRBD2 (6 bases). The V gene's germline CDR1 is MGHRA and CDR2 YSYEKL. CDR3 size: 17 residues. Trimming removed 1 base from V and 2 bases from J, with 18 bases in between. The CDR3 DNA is TGCGCCAGCAGCCAAGCTCCCATCGGCGGGGCCCCCTACGAGCAGTACTTC. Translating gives CASSQAPIGGAPYEQYF.

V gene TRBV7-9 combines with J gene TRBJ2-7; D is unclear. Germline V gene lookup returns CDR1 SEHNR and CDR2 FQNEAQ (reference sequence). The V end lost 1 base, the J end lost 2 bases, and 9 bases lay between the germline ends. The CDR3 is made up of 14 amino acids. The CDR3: CASSLDGGTYEQYF. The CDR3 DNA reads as TGTGCCAGCAGCTTAGATGGTGGGACCTACGAGCAGTACTTC.

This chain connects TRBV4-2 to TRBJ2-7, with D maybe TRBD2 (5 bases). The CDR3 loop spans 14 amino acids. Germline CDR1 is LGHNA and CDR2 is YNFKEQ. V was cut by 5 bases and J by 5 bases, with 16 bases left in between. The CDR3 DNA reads TGTGCCAGCAGCTTCAAGGTATTCGGGGACGAGCAGTACTTC. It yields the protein CASSFKVFGDEQYF.

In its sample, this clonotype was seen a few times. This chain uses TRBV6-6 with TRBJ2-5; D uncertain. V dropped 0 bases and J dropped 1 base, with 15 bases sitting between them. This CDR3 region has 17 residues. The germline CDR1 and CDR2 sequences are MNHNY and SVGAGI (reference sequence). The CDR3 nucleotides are TGTGCCAGCAGTTACTCGAGAGTCACCTTTGGCCAAGAGACCCAGTACTTC. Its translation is CASSYSRVTFGQETQYF.

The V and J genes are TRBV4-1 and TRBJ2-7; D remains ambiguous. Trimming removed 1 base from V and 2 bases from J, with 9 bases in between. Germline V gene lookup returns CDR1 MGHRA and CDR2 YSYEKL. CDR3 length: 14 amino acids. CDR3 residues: CASSQALTTYEQYV. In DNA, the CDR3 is TGCGCCAGCAGCCAAGCTCTAACTACCTACGAGCAGTACGTC.

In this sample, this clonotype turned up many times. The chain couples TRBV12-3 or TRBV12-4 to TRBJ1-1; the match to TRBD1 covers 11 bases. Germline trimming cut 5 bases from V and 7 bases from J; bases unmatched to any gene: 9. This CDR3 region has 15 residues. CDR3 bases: TGTGCCAGCAGTACCGGACAGGGGGCGCGTGTTGAAGCTTTCTTT. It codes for CASSTGQGARVEAFF.

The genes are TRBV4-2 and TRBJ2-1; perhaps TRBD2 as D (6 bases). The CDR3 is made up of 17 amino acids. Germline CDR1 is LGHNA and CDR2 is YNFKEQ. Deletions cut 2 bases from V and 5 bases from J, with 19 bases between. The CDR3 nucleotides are TGTGCCAGCAGCCAACTCGGGGGAGTCACCCGGGACAATGAGCAGTTCTTC. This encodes CASSQLGGVTRDNEQFF.

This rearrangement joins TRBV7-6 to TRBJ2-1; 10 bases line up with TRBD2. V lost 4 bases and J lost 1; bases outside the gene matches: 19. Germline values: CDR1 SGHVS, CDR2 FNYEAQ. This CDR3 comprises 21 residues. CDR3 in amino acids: CASSSAPLFESGRESYNEQFF. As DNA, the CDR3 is TGTGCCAGCAGCTCAGCCCCCCTTTTCGAGAGCGGGAGGGAATCCTACAATGAGCAGTTCTTC.

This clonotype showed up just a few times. The CDR3 DNA follows: TGCGCCAGCAGCCGGGACGAGTTCGGCGAGCAGTACTTC. It is translated as CASSRDEFGEQYF. The chain couples TRBV4-3 to TRBJ2-7; tentatively, D is TRBD1 or TRBD2 (5 bases each). Trimming stripped 4 bases from V and 6 bases from J, with 13 bases between. Germline V gene data show CDR1 as LGHNA and CDR2 as YSLEER. The CDR3 has 13 amino acids.

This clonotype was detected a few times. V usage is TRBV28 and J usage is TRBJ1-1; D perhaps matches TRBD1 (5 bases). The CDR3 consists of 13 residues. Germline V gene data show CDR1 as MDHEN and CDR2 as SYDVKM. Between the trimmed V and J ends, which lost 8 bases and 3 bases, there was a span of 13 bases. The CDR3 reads CASFLGTDTEAFF. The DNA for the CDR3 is TGTGCCAGCTTTTTAGGGACGGACACTGAAGCTTTCTTT.

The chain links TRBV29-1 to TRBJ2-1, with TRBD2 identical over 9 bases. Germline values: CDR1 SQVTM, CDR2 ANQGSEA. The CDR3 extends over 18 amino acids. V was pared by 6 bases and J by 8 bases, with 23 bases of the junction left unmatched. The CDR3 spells CSVAGLAGRGRLFDEQFF. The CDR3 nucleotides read TGCAGCGTGGCCGGCCTAGCGGGAAGGGGGCGTTTGTTCGATGAGCAGTTCTTC.

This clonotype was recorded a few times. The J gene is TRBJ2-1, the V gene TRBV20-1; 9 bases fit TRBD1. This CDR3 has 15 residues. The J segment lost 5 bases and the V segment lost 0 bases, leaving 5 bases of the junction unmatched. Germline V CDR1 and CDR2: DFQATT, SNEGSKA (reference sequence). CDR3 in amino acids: CSARDRDRVHNEQFF. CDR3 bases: TGCAGTGCTAGAGATCGGGACAGGGTCCACAATGAGCAGTTCTTC.

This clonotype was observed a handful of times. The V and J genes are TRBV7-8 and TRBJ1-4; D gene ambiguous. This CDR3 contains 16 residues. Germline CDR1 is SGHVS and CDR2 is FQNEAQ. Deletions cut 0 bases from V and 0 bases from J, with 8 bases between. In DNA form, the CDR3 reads TGTGCCAGCAGCTTAGCGCGGCGGGCAACTAATGAAAAACTGTTTTTT. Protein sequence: CASSLARRATNEKLFF.

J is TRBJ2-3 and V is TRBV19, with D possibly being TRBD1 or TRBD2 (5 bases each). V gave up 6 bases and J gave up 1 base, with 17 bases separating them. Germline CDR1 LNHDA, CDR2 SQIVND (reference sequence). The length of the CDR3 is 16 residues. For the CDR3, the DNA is TGTGCCAGTAGCCTAGGTAGGGGAGAGGGCACAGATACGCAGTATTTT. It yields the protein CASSLGRGEGTDTQYF.

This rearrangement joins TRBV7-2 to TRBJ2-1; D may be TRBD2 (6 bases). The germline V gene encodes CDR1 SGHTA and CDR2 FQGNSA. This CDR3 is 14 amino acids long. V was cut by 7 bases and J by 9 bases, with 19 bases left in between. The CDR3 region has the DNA TGTGCCAGCATAGTAACAGCGGCCGGGGGTGAGCAGTTCTTC. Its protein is CASIVTAAGGEQFF.

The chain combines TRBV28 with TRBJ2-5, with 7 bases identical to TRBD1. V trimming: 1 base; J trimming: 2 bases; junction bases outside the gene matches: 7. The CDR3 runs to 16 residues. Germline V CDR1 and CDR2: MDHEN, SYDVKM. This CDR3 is CASSLLGTDQQETQYF. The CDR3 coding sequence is TGTGCCAGCAGTTTATTAGGGACAGATCAACAAGAGACCCAGTACTTC.

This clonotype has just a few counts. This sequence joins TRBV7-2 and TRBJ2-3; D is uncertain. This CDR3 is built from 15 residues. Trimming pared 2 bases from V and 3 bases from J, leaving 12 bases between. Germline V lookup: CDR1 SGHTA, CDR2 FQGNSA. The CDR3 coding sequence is TGTGCCAGCAGCTTAAGTCGGTCCCGGACAGATACGCAGTATTTT. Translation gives CASSLSRSRTDTQYF.

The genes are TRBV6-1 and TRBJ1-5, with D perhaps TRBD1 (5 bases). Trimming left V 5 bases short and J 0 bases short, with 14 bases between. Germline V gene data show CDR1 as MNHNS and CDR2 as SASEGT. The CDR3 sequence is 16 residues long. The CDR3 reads CASSRGEGPSNQPQHF. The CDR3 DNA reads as TGTGCCAGCAGTCGAGGGGAGGGGCCTAGCAATCAGCCCCAGCATTTT.

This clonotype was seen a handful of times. The CDR3 DNA reads TGTGCCACCAGCAGAGAACTAGGAATGAGGGCAGATACGCAGTATTTT. This encodes CATSRELGMRADTQYF. The V and J genes are TRBV15 and TRBJ2-3; possibly TRBD2 for D (5 bases). Germline CDR1 reads LNHNV; CDR2 reads YYDKDF (reference sequence). The CDR3 consists of 16 residues. V was cut by 0 bases and J by 4 bases, with 14 bases left in between.

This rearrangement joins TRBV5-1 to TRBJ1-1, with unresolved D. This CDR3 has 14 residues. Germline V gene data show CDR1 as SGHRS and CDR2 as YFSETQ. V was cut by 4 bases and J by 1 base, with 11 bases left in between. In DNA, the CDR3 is TGCGCCAGCAGCGCATACGGGAGGAACACTGAAGCTTTCTTT. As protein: CASSAYGRNTEAFF.

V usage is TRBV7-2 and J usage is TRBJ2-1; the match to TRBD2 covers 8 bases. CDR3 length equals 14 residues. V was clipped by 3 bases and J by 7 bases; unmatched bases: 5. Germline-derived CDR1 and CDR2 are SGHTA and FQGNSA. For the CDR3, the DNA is TGTGCCAGCAGCTTCGTAGCGGGACTAAATGAGCAGTTCTTC. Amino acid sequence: CASSFVAGLNEQFF.

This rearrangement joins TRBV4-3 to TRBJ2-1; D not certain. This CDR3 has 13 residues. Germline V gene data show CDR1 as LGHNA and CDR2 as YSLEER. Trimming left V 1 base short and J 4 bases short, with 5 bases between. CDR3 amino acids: CASSQGGYNEQFF. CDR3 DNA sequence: TGCGCCAGCAGCCAAGGCGGATACAATGAGCAGTTCTTC.

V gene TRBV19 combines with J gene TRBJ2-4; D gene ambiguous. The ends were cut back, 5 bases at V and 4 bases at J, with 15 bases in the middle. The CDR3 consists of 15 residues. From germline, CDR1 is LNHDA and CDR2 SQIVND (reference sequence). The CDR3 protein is CASSRPRTDKNIQYF. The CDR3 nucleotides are TGTGCCAGTAGTCGACCCAGGACGGATAAAAACATTCAGTACTTC.

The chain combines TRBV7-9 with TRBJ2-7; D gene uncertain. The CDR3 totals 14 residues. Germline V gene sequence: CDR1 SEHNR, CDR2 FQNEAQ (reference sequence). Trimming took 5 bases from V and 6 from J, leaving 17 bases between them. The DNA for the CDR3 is TGTGCCAGCAGCCCAACAGCCCTTTGGTCCGAGCAGTACTTC. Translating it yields CASSPTALWSEQYF. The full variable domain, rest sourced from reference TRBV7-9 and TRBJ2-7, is DTGVSQNPRHKITKRGQNVTFRCDPISEHNRLYWYRQTLGQGPEFLTYFQNEAQLEKSRLLSDRFSAERPKGSFSTLEIQRTEQGDSAMYLCASSPTALWSEQYFGPGTRLTVT.